Following are 18 T cell receptor beta chains from one sample sequenced in a study of T cells after yellow fever vaccination. TCRdb ran MiXCR on the 5' RACE reads and lists one entry per CDR3 protein. Of under 100,000 distinct CDR3 sequences listed, about 5.8% are singletons. The specimen comprised CD8+ T cells sorted from PBMCs, sampled 10 days after the yellow fever booster vaccination. The receptors derive from a man younger than 35 who received the YFV17D yellow fever vaccine.

This clonotype was recorded a few times. The chain employs TRBV27 and TRBJ2-5; unclear D gene. The germline V gene encodes CDR1 MNHEY and CDR2 SMNVEV (reference sequence). The CDR3 has 15 amino acids. Trimming took 7 bases from V and 2 from J, leaving 17 bases between them. The CDR3 loop reads CASKVEWAAQETQYF. CDR3 DNA: TGTGCCAGCAAGGTTGAGTGGGCAGCTCAAGAGACCCAGTACTTC.

This clonotype came up a few times. This rearrangement joins TRBV23-1 to TRBJ2-5; D is possibly TRBD1 or TRBD2 (5 bases each). TRBV23-1 is flagged as an ORF with uncertain function. CDR3 length: 12 amino acids. The V end lost 9 bases, the J end lost 1 base, and 9 bases lay between the germline ends. CDR3 sequence reads: CARTGPQETQYF. CDR3 sequence (DNA): TGCGCCAGGACGGGACCCCAAGAGACCCAGTACTTC.

This clonotype was seen a single time. This rearrangement joins TRBV11-3 to TRBJ2-1; D is uncertain. The CDR3 is 16 residues long. With 0 bases removed from V and 2 bases from J, the gap between germline ends came to 11 bases. Germline CDR1 and CDR2: SGHNT and YENEEA. CDR3 coding DNA: TGTGCCAGCAGCTTAGATAAGGCAGGAGCCTACAATGAGCAGTTCTTC. Translation: CASSLDKAGAYNEQFF. Full variable domain (remainder filled in from reference TRBV11-3 and TRBJ2-1): EAGVVQSPRYKIIEKKQPVAFWCNPISGHNTLYWYLQNLGQGPELLIRYENEEAVDDSQLPKDRFSAERLKGVDSTLKIQPAELGDSAVYLCASSLDKAGAYNEQFFGPGTRLTVL.

This clonotype was recorded many times. CDR3 sequence reads: CASSLRTGEGETQYF. CDR3 nucleotides: TGCGCCAGCAGCCTGCGGACAGGGGAAGGGGAGACCCAGTACTTC. This rearrangement joins TRBV5-1 to TRBJ2-5; TRBD1 matches 9 bases. CDR3 length: 15 amino acids. Germline V gene lookup returns CDR1 SGHRS and CDR2 YFSETQ. V trimming: 4 bases; J trimming: 5 bases; junction bases outside the gene matches: 9.

This clonotype has just a few counts. This chain links TRBV10-3 with TRBJ2-1; TRBD1 might be the D (5 bases). V lost 3 bases and J 10 bases, leaving 13 bases between the germline ends. Germline V gene sequence: CDR1 ENHRY, CDR2 SYGVKD. The CDR3 totals 13 residues. The CDR3 reads CAISDVGQGEQFF. In DNA form, the CDR3 reads TGTGCCATCAGTGATGTGGGTCAGGGCGAGCAGTTCTTC.

This clonotype was observed a handful of times. The rearrangement uses TRBV4-1 and TRBJ2-2; either TRBD1 or TRBD2 may fit D (5 bases each). The germline V gene has CDR1 MGHRA and CDR2 YSYEKL. Trimming left V 2 bases short and J 1 base short, with 11 bases between. This CDR3 has 16 amino acids. This chain's CDR3 is CASSQRGPLNTGELFF. CDR3 in DNA: TGCGCCAGCAGCCAAAGGGGACCACTGAACACCGGGGAGCTGTTTTTT.

This clonotype has ten or more counts. The chain recombines TRBV7-9 with TRBJ2-7; tentatively, D is TRBD1 or TRBD2 (5 bases each). Trimming pared 6 bases from V and 6 bases from J, leaving 12 bases between. This CDR3 comprises 12 residues. CDR1 and CDR2 from the germline V gene are SEHNR and FQNEAQ (reference sequence). In DNA form, the CDR3 reads TGTGCCAGCAGGGTGGGGGAGCTCGAGCAGTACTTC. As protein: CASRVGELEQYF.

The genes are TRBV7-2 and TRBJ1-6, with 10 bases aligning to TRBD1. V was pared by 11 bases and J by 10 bases, with 8 bases of the junction left unmatched. CDR1 SGHTA and CDR2 FQGNSA come from the germline V gene. The CDR3 consists of 13 residues. The CDR3 DNA is TGTGCCGGGTGGGACAGGGGAGGATCACCCCTCCACTTT. Its protein is CAGWDRGGSPLHF.

The J gene is TRBJ1-1, the V gene TRBV7-3; 8 bases fit TRBD1. V was pared by 4 bases and J by 7 bases, with 11 bases of the junction left unmatched. This CDR3 has 15 amino acids. Germline V lookup: CDR1 SGHTA, CDR2 FQGTGA. Here the CDR3 reads CASSWLTGGLGEAFF. The CDR3 DNA is TGTGCCAGCAGCTGGTTAACAGGGGGGCTAGGTGAAGCTTTCTTT.

This clonotype was recorded a few times. CDR3 bases: TGTGCCAGCAGCCAAGGAGGAGGGGGCGCTGACTATGGCTACACCTTC. Translated: CASSQGGGGADYGYTF. The gene calls are TRBV4-2 and TRBJ1-2, with TRBD1 matching over 7 bases. This CDR3 comprises 16 residues. J lost 3 bases, V lost 1 base, and 8 bases had no gene match. CDR1 and CDR2 (germline): LGHNA, YNFKEQ.

In its sample, this clonotype was seen a few times. This rearrangement joins TRBV5-6 to TRBJ2-5, with D possibly being TRBD1 or TRBD2 (5 bases each). The V gene's germline CDR1 is SGHDT and CDR2 YYEEEE. Trimming cost V 4 bases and J 6 bases, with 13 bases left between them. This CDR3 comprises 13 residues. The chain's CDR3 is CASSGGWGQTQYF. The CDR3, as DNA: TGTGCCAGCAGCGGAGGTTGGGGACAGACCCAGTACTTC.

Only a few counts were recorded for this clonotype. J is TRBJ1-2 and V is TRBV6-5; no firm D call. The germline V gene encodes CDR1 MNHEY and CDR2 SVGAGI. V lost 2 bases, J lost 5 bases, and 15 bases lay in between. The CDR3 is made up of 15 amino acids. In DNA form, the CDR3 reads TGTGCCAGCAGTTACCTACCGGGCCCCCAATATGGCTACACCTTC. Its protein is CASSYLPGPQYGYTF.

This clonotype has a handful of counts. The CDR3 region has the DNA TGTGCCAGCAGTTCCCCAGGGAAATGGAGCGAGCAGTACGTC. Protein sequence: CASSSPGKWSEQYV. The chain couples TRBV28 to TRBJ2-7; a weak D match, TRBD1 (5 bases). CDR3 size: 14 residues. V was shortened by 4 bases and J by 6 bases, with 16 bases between the two germline ends. Germline CDR1 reads MDHEN; CDR2 reads SYDVKM.

The chain employs TRBV5-5 and TRBJ2-5; D ambiguous. V lost 2 bases, J lost 4 bases, and 9 bases lay in between. Germline-derived CDR1 and CDR2 are SGHKS and YYEKEE (reference sequence). The CDR3 runs 13 residues. This CDR3 is CASSLGPGETQYF. The CDR3 DNA is TGTGCCAGCAGCTTAGGCCCGGGAGAGACCCAGTACTTC.

This rearrangement joins TRBV12-3 or TRBV12-4 to TRBJ1-5; D remains ambiguous. CDR3 size: 15 residues. V lost 6 bases, J lost 2 bases, and 14 bases lay in between. DNA for the CDR3: TGTGCCAGCAGCCCCCCCCCAGGCCGCAATCAGCCCCAGCATTTT. It yields the protein CASSPPPGRNQPQHF.

A few counts support this clonotype. V gene TRBV20-1 combines with J gene TRBJ2-1; D is perhaps TRBD1 (5 bases). The germline V and J ends were trimmed by 4 bases and 6 bases, with 16 bases remaining between them. CDR1 is DFQATT, CDR2 SNEGSKA, per germline (reference sequence). The CDR3 has 14 residues. The CDR3 sequence is CSATPSGRVNEQFF. In DNA, the CDR3 is TGCAGTGCTACCCCATCCGGCAGGGTCAATGAGCAGTTCTTC.

Relative to its sample, this clonotype is medium-sized. The V gene is TRBV7-8, the J gene TRBJ1-6; the D is unclear. With 5 bases removed from V and 0 bases from J, the gap between germline ends came to 17 bases. Germline V lookup: CDR1 SGHVS, CDR2 FQNEAQ. This CDR3 contains 18 residues. The CDR3 DNA reads TGTGCCAGCAGCAATCCCATTACCGAGAGCTCCTATAATTCACCCCTCCACTTT. It encodes CASSNPITESSYNSPLHF.

This clonotype was seen only a few times. The CDR3 nucleotides read TGTGCCAGCAGAAAGGGCTACGAGCAGTACGTC. Its protein product is CASRKGYEQYV. The J gene is TRBJ2-7, the V gene TRBV11-2; D remains unclear. V dropped 6 bases and J dropped 3 bases, with 6 bases sitting between them. In germline, CDR1 is SGHAT, CDR2 FQNNGV. The CDR3 sequence is 11 residues long.